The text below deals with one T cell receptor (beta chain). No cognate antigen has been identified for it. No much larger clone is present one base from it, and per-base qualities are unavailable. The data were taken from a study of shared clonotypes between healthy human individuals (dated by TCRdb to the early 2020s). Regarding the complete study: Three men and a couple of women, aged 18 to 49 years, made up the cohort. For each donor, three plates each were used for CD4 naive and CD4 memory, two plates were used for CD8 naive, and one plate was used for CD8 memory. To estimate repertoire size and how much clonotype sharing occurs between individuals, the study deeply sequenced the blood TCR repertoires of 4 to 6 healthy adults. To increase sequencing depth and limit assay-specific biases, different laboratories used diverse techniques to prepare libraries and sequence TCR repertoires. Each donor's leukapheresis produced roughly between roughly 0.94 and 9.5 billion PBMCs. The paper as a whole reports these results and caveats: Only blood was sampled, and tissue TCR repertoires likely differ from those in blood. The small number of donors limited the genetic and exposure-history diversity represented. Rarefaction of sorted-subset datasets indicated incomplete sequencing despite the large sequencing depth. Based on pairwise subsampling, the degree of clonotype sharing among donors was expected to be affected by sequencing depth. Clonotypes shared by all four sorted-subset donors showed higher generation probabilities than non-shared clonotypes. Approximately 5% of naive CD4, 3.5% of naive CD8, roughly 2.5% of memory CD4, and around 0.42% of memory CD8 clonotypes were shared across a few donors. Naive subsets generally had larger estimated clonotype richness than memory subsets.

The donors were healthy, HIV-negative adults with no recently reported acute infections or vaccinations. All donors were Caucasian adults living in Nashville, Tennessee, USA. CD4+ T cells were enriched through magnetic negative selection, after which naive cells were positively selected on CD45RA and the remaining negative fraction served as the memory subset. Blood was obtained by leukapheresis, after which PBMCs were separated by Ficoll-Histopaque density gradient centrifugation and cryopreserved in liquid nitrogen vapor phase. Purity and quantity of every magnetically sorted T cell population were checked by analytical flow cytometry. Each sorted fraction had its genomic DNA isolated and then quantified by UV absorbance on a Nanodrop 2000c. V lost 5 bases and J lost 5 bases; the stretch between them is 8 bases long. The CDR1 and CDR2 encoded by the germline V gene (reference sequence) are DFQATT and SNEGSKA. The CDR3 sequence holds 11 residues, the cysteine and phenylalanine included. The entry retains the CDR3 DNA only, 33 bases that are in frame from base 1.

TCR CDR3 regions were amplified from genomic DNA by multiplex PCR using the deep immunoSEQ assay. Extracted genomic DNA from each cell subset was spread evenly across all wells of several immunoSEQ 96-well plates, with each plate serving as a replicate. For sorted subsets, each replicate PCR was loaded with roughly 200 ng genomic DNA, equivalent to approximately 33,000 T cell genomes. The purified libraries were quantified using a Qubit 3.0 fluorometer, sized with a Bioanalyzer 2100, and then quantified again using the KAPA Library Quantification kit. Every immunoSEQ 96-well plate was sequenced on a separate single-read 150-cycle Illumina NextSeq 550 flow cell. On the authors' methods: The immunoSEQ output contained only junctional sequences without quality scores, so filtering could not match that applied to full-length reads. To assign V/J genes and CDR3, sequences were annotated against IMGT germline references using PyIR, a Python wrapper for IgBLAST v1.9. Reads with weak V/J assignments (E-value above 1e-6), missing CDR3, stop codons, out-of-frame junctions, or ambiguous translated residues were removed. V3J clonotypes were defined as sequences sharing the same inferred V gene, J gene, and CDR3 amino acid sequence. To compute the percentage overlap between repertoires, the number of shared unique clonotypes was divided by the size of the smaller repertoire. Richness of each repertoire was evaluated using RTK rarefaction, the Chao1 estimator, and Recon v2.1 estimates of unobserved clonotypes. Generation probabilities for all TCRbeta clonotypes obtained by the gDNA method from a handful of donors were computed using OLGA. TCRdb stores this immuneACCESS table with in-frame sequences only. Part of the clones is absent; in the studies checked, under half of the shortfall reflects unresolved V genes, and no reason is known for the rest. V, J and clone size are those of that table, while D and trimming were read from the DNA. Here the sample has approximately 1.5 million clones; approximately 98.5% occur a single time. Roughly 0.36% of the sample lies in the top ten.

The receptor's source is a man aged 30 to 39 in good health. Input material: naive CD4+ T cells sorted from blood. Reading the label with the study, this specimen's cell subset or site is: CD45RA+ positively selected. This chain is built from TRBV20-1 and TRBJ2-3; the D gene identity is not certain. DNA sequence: TGCAGTGCTGGTTTGGTAGATACGCAGTATTTT. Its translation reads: CSAGLVDTQYF.